The 14 T cell receptor beta chains reported below all come from one sample, sequenced in a study of T-cell reconstitution after alpha-beta-depleted transplantation in children. A library of TCRbeta sequences, prepared with unique molecular identifiers, was generated. Via MiXCR, TCRdb re-called the PCR reads, giving one row per CDR3 protein. Here the sample spans some 180,000 distinct CDR3 sequences, roughly 6.6% being singletons. The sample consisted of PBMCs, taken before TCRalphabeta/CD19-depleted stem cell transplant. The receptors come from a boy aged 2 to 10 with acute lymphoblastic leukemia, due to receive a stem cell transplant.

This clonotype was counted ten times or more. The chain employs TRBV29-1 and TRBJ2-1; 8 bases are a match to TRBD1. J gave up 3 bases and V 7 bases, and 14 bases lay outside the gene matches. CDR1 is SQVTM, CDR2 ANQGSEA, per germline. CDR3 size: 16 residues. The CDR3 spells CSATPGTGDYYNEQFF. CDR3 coding DNA: TGCAGCGCCACACCAGGGACAGGCGACTACTACAATGAGCAGTTCTTC.

This clonotype was seen a handful of times. The chain is built from TRBV6-2 or TRBV6-3 and TRBJ2-1, with TRBD2 identical over 10 bases. J gave up 7 bases and V 6 bases, and 6 bases lay outside the gene matches. This CDR3 has 14 residues. Germline V lookup: CDR1 MNHEY, CDR2 SVGEGT. Here the CDR3 reads CASRSGGAGNEQFF. Here the CDR3 DNA reads TGTGCCAGCAGGAGCGGGGGGGCCGGGAATGAGCAGTTCTTC.

This clonotype was observed at least ten times. CDR3 coding DNA: TGCAGTGCTCGCCCCCGGGTCCTCACGCACACCGGGGAGCTGTTTTTT. This gives the protein CSARPRVLTHTGELFF. The chain employs TRBV20-1 and TRBJ2-2, with unresolved D. V lost 5 bases, J lost 3 bases, and 19 bases lay in between. The CDR3 is 16 residues long. Germline V lookup: CDR1 DFQATT, CDR2 SNEGSKA (reference sequence).

The chain is built from TRBV2 and TRBJ2-4; weak D call: TRBD2 (7 bases). From germline, CDR1 is SNHLY and CDR2 FYNNEI. This CDR3 has 13 amino acids. Trimming pared 6 bases from V and 7 bases from J, leaving 13 bases between. CDR3 DNA sequence: TGTGCCAGCAGGCAGGGGAGGGAGAACATTCAGTACTTC. Its protein product is CASRQGRENIQYF.

This clonotype was seen a handful of times. The gene calls are TRBV7-2 and TRBJ1-6, with D maybe TRBD1 (6 bases). This CDR3 has 15 amino acids. Trimming removed 3 bases at V and 4 bases at J, with 10 bases between. Germline CDR1 is SGHTA and CDR2 is FQGNSA. The CDR3 is CASSLGTPYNSPLHF. CDR3 in DNA: TGTGCCAGCAGCTTGGGGACACCATATAATTCACCCCTCCACTTT.

In this sample, this clonotype turned up many times. The rearrangement links TRBV7-2 to TRBJ1-1; no reliable D call. The CDR3 totals 15 residues. Germline CDR1 SGHTA, CDR2 FQGNSA. The V and J ends lost 2 bases and 1 base respectively, with 11 bases between them. CDR3 sequence reads: CASSLIRTGNTEAFF. In nucleotides, the CDR3 is TGTGCCAGCAGCTTAATTCGGACGGGGAACACTGAAGCTTTCTTT.

This clonotype was detected only a few times. The chain joins TRBV20-1 to TRBJ1-6, with D uncertain. The CDR3 is 13 residues long. Between the trimmed V and J ends, which lost 1 base and 11 bases, there was a span of 12 bases. Germline values: CDR1 DFQATT, CDR2 SNEGSKA (reference sequence). The CDR3 is CSARASEMAPLHF. The CDR3 DNA follows: TGCAGTGCTAGAGCCTCGGAGATGGCACCCCTCCACTTT.

This chain uses TRBV20-1 with TRBJ1-2; D is unclear. The CDR3 has 14 amino acids. Germline V CDR1 and CDR2: DFQATT, SNEGSKA (reference sequence). Trimming pared 6 bases from V and 2 bases from J, leaving 16 bases between. The CDR3 DNA reads TGCAGTGCCCTGCGATCCAGGAACAACTATGGCTACACCTTC. This codes for CSALRSRNNYGYTF.

This clonotype has a handful of counts. The genes are TRBV5-5 and TRBJ2-7; D is possibly TRBD1 (5 bases). Germline assignment: CDR1 SGHKS and CDR2 YYEKEE (reference sequence). Trimming shortened V by 1 base and J by 7 bases, and 12 bases separated the two germline ends. There are 13 residues in the CDR3. DNA for the CDR3: TGTGCCAGCAGCTTGTTTGGGGCTGCGGAGCAGTACTTC. Translating gives CASSLFGAAEQYF.

This clonotype was detected many times. DNA of the CDR3: TGTGCCAGCAGTTTTGACTTGGAAGAGACCCAGTACTTC. Amino acid sequence: CASSFDLEETQYF. The chain couples TRBV12-3 or TRBV12-4 to TRBJ2-5; D not resolved. This CDR3 is built from 13 residues. V was clipped by 3 bases and J by 3 bases, with 8 bases between them.

The chain carries TRBV20-1 and TRBJ1-5; no clear D gene. With 0 bases removed from V and 5 bases from J, the gap between germline ends came to 11 bases. CDR1 and CDR2 (germline): DFQATT, SNEGSKA (reference sequence). The CDR3 covers 14 residues. This chain's CDR3 is CSARDYEPDQPQHF. The DNA of the CDR3 is TGCAGTGCTAGAGATTATGAACCCGATCAGCCCCAGCATTTT.

There are many counts of this clonotype. V gene TRBV11-2 combines with J gene TRBJ1-2; D is ambiguous. This CDR3 is built from 13 residues. The germline gives CDR1 SGHAT, CDR2 FQNNGV. The V gene lost 5 bases and the J gene lost 3 bases, with 10 bases spanning the gap. In DNA form, the CDR3 reads TGTGCCAGCAGCCGCCGACAAGACTATGGCTACACCTTC. Translating gives CASSRRQDYGYTF. Supplemented by reference TRBV11-2 and TRBJ1-2, the full variable domain reads EAGVAQSPRYKIIEKRQSVAFWCNPISGHATLYWYQQILGQGPKLLIQFQNNGVVDDSQLPKDRFSAERLKGVDSTLKIQPAKLEDSAVYLCASSRRQDYGYTFGSGTRLTVV.

The V and J genes are TRBV7-8 and TRBJ2-7; D is unclear. V was clipped by 6 bases and J by 3 bases, with 15 bases between them. The V gene's germline CDR1 is SGHVS and CDR2 FQNEAQ. CDR3 length: 14 amino acids. CDR3 nucleotides: TGTGCCAGCAGAATGTCTTCGCCAAACTACGAGCAGTACTTC. Protein: CASRMSSPNYEQYF.

This clonotype was recorded many times. The chain is built from TRBV29-1 and TRBJ1-1; D call uncertain. The germline V gene has CDR1 SQVTM and CDR2 ANQGSEA. V lost 3 bases and J lost 2, with 7 bases in between. This CDR3 comprises 12 residues. For the CDR3, the DNA is TGCAGCGTTGACTCGGCTAACACTGAAGCTTTCTTT. Translated, it gives CSVDSANTEAFF.